The 25 T cell receptor beta chains below were found in one sample sequenced in a study of cytomegalovirus exposure and HLA in healthy donors. Use of 60 Vbeta and 13 Jbeta primers characterized the PCR. TCRdb's table, derived via immunoSEQ multiplex PCR, lists solely in-frame clones and lacks some. This repertoire includes tens of thousands of clones. The sequenced material came from PBMCs. These receptors originate from a male donor in good health and CMV-seronegative.

The V gene is TRBV19, the J gene TRBJ1-1; 7 bases align to TRBD1. Germline CDR1 and CDR2: LNHDA and SQIVND (reference sequence). The V segment lost 6 bases and the J segment 0 bases; nucleotides outside the gene matches: 10. This CDR3 comprises 16 residues. This CDR3 reads CASRRTETGMNTEAFF. In nucleotides, the CDR3 is TGTGCCAGTAGGAGAACGGAGACAGGGATGAACACTGAAGCTTTCTTT.

V usage is TRBV18 and J usage is TRBJ1-5, with D uncertain. V shed 2 bases and J shed 0 bases, with 8 bases lying between them. This CDR3 is built from 15 residues. CDR1 and CDR2 (germline): KGHSH, LQKENI. The CDR3 here is CASSPDSDSNQPQHF. Written as DNA, the CDR3 is TGTGCCAGCTCACCAGATTCAGATAGCAATCAGCCCCAGCATTTT.

This chain links TRBV7-6 with TRBJ1-1, with 9 bases lining up with TRBD1. The CDR3 runs to 14 residues. Germline V gene data show CDR1 as SGHVS and CDR2 as FNYEAQ. V dropped 7 bases and J dropped 3; count of bases not matched to a gene: 6. CDR3 region: CASTPQGADTEAFF. The CDR3 DNA reads TGTGCCAGCACCCCACAGGGGGCCGACACTGAAGCTTTCTTT.

In terms of frequency, this clone is medium-sized (0.01 to 0.1%). The chain uses TRBV7-9 and TRBJ1-1, with 7 bases lining up with TRBD1. This CDR3 region has 13 residues. Germline V lookup: CDR1 SEHNR, CDR2 FQNEAQ (reference sequence). Losses at the gene ends were 6 bases for V and 7 bases for J; bases not matched to a gene: 8. CDR3 in amino acids: CASSRGQPDEAFF. CDR3 coding DNA: TGTGCCAGCAGTAGGGGACAGCCTGATGAAGCTTTCTTT.

This chain links TRBV6-5 with TRBJ2-5; D remains ambiguous. Near its end, the DNA agrees better with TRBJ2-7, so the J call may be wrong. Germline CDR1 MNHEY, CDR2 SVGAGI. The CDR3 sequence is 15 residues long. The CDR3: CASSYSILAGYEQYF. CDR3 in DNA: TGTGCCAGCAGTTACTCGATATTAGCTGGCTACGAGCAGTACTTC.

The genes are TRBV18 and TRBJ2-7; TRBD1 matches at 8 bases. The CDR3 consists of 14 residues. Per the germline V gene, CDR1 is KGHSH and CDR2 is LQKENI. V shed 6 bases, J shed 4 bases, and the junction held 8 bases outside the gene matches. CDR3 residues: CASSGGQGSYEQYF. The CDR3 DNA reads as TGTGCCAGCTCGGGCGGACAGGGATCGTACGAGCAGTACTTC.

The chain employs TRBV5-5 and TRBJ1-2, with TRBD1 matching 10 bases. After removal of 0 bases from V and 8 bases from J, the junction contained 13 bases not matched to a gene. CDR1 and CDR2 from the germline V gene are SGHKS and YYEKEE (reference sequence). This CDR3 is 17 amino acids long. The CDR3 loop is CASSLAGTGVSLGGYTF. CDR3 nucleotides: TGTGCCAGCAGCTTGGCAGGGACAGGGGTTTCACTTGGCGGCTACACCTTC.

CDR3: CASSHLTEYNSPLHF. CDR3 DNA sequence: TGTGCCAGCAGTCACCTGACAGAGTATAATTCACCCCTCCACTTT. The chain recombines TRBV6-5 with TRBJ1-6; maybe TRBD1 (5 bases). V lost 5 bases and J lost 4, with 12 bases in between. The CDR3 runs 15 residues. The germline V gene has CDR1 MNHEY and CDR2 SVGAGI.

This chain joins TRBV2 and TRBJ1-1; D is unresolved. The CDR3 runs to 13 residues. Germline CDR1 reads SNHLY; CDR2 reads FYNNEI. V lost 4 bases to trimming and J lost 1 base, with 7 bases between them. The CDR3 protein is CASSAAENTEAFF. CDR3 bases: TGTGCCAGCAGTGCTGCAGAGAACACTGAAGCTTTCTTT. Supplemented by reference TRBV2 and TRBJ1-1, the full variable domain reads EPEVTQTPSHQVTQMGQEVILRCVPISNHLYFYWYRQILGQKVEFLVSFYNNEISEKSEIFDDQFSVERPDGSNFTLKIRSTKLEDSAMYFCASSAAENTEAFFGQGTRLTVV.

This chain's CDR3 is CASSPTGTGGDYEQYF. The CDR3 nucleotides read TGTGCCAGCAGCCCCACCGGGACAGGGGGCGACTACGAGCAGTACTTC. The rearrangement joins TRBV27 to TRBJ2-7, with 12 bases lining up with TRBD1. CDR1 and CDR2 from the germline V gene are MNHEY and SMNVEV (reference sequence). The CDR3 extends over 16 amino acids. With 6 bases clipped from V and 3 bases from J, the junction kept 9 bases outside the gene matches.

The genes are TRBV14 and TRBJ1-2; D call uncertain. The V gene lost 4 bases and the J gene lost 2 bases, with 17 bases spanning the gap. This CDR3 has 16 amino acids. Germline lookup yields CDR1 SGHDN and CDR2 FVKESK. Here the CDR3 reads CASSPWSRRRNYGYTF. CDR3 sequence (DNA): TGTGCCAGCAGCCCATGGAGCAGGAGGAGAAACTATGGCTACACCTTC.

The chain recombines TRBV6-1 with TRBJ2-1; D perhaps matches TRBD2 (6 bases). The CDR3 length is 13 residues. The germline V and J ends were trimmed by 7 bases and 2 bases, with 9 bases remaining between them. CDR1 is MNHNS and CDR2 is SASEGT in the germline V gene. The CDR3 DNA follows: TGTGCCAGCAATAGGGAGGCCTACAATGAGCAGTTCTTC. As protein: CASNREAYNEQFF.

The J gene is TRBJ2-7, the V gene TRBV7-9; 8 bases match TRBD1. The J segment lost 3 bases and the V segment lost 5 bases, leaving 12 bases of the junction unmatched. The CDR3 has 16 amino acids. Germline CDR1 SEHNR, CDR2 FQNEAQ (reference sequence). The CDR3 protein is CASSPLVGTGDYEQYF. As DNA, the CDR3 is TGTGCCAGCAGCCCTTTAGTCGGGACAGGAGACTACGAGCAGTACTTC.

The chain joins TRBV5-4 to TRBJ1-2; D is possibly TRBD1 (5 bases). This CDR3 is 13 amino acids long. With 2 bases removed from V and 2 bases from J, the gap between germline ends came to 7 bases. The germline V gene has CDR1 SGHNT and CDR2 YYREEE (reference sequence). The DNA of the CDR3 is TGTGCCAGCAGCTTCGCAGGGAACTATGGCTACACCTTC. Translation gives CASSFAGNYGYTF.

This chain uses TRBV27 with TRBJ1-2; 7 bases align to TRBD1. V lost 5 bases to trimming and J lost 4 bases; unmatched junction nucleotides: 10. CDR1 and CDR2 from the germline V gene are MNHEY and SMNVEV (reference sequence). This CDR3 has 15 amino acids. CDR3 sequence reads: CASSPTGLPFYGYTF. The CDR3 DNA reads TGTGCCAGCAGTCCGACAGGGCTCCCCTTCTATGGCTACACCTTC.

The CDR3 sequence: CASSPRQSSYEQYF. The DNA for the CDR3 is TGTGCCAGCTCACCACGACAGAGCTCCTACGAGCAGTACTTC. The chain carries TRBV18 and TRBJ2-7; weak D call: TRBD1 (5 bases). This CDR3 has 14 amino acids. V lost 1 base and J 0 bases, leaving 7 bases between the germline ends. Per the germline V gene, CDR1 is KGHSH and CDR2 is LQKENI.

The chain uses TRBV6-1 and TRBJ1-3; D is ambiguous. V lost 6 bases and J lost 4, with 10 bases in between. CDR3 length: 13 residues. Per the germline V gene, CDR1 is MNHNS and CDR2 is SASEGT. The CDR3 nucleotides read TGTGCCAGCAGCCCAGCGGCGGGAAACACCATATATTTT. Translating it yields CASSPAAGNTIYF.

V is TRBV6-5 and J is TRBJ2-5, with a weak D call TRBD2 (6 bases). The germline V gene encodes CDR1 MNHEY and CDR2 SVGAGI. CDR3 size: 15 residues. V lost 0 bases and J lost 1, with 9 bases in between. The CDR3 coding sequence is TGTGCCAGCAGTTACTCAGGACTAAGCCAAGAGACCCAGTACTTC. Translation: CASSYSGLSQETQYF.

The DNA for the CDR3 is TGCGCCAGCAGCTTGAACCGGGATTCACCCCTCCACTTT. Translating it yields CASSLNRDSPLHF. J is TRBJ1-6 and V is TRBV5-1; D not certain. V lost 1 base and J 8 bases, leaving 7 bases between the germline ends. Germline V lookup: CDR1 SGHRS, CDR2 YFSETQ. This CDR3 has 13 amino acids.

The genes are TRBV30 and TRBJ1-1; 7 nucleotides match TRBD1. With 4 bases clipped from V and 1 base from J, the junction kept 0 bases outside the gene matches. This CDR3 region has 12 residues. Germline V gene lookup returns CDR1 GTSNPN and CDR2 SVGIG (reference sequence). The DNA of the CDR3 is TGTGCCTGGAACAGGGGGAACACTGAAGCTTTCTTT. The encoded protein is CAWNRGNTEAFF.

V usage is TRBV18 and J usage is TRBJ2-7, with TRBD1 matching over 7 bases. Unmatched junction bases numbered 5, after V lost 5 bases and J lost 4 bases. The CDR3 is made up of 13 amino acids. Per germline, CDR1 KGHSH and CDR2 LQKENI. The CDR3 region has the DNA TGTGCCAGCTCATCCTCAGGGGGTTACGAGCAGTACTTC. It translates to CASSSSGGYEQYF.

The chain is built from TRBV15 and TRBJ1-1; no clear D. Trimming removed 0 bases from V and 4 bases from J, with 9 bases in between. Germline CDR1 reads LNHNV; CDR2 reads YYDKDF (reference sequence). This CDR3 spans 14 amino acids. The CDR3 spells CATSREEGVTEAFF. The CDR3 nucleotides read TGTGCCACCAGCAGAGAGGAGGGAGTCACTGAAGCTTTCTTT.

The chain has TRBV29-1 and TRBJ2-4; 10 bases are shared with TRBD1. The V and J ends lost 7 bases and 8 bases, in that order; junction bases with no gene match: 14. The CDR3 consists of 15 residues. The germline CDR1 and CDR2 sequences are SQVTM and ANQGSEA. The CDR3 reads CSAGPGTGERHIQYF. In nucleotides, the CDR3 is TGCAGCGCCGGACCGGGGACAGGGGAGAGGCACATTCAGTACTTC.

The chain joins TRBV7-2 to TRBJ1-2; TRBD1 agrees at 8 bases. J was trimmed by 7 bases and V by 3 bases; bases with no gene match: 7. Germline CDR1 SGHTA, CDR2 FQGNSA. This CDR3 comprises 14 residues. Here the CDR3 reads CASSFQGALGGYTF. The CDR3 DNA reads TGTGCCAGCAGCTTTCAGGGGGCGCTGGGTGGCTACACCTTC.

This sequence joins TRBV6-6 and TRBJ1-5, with a possible D match to TRBD1 (6 bases). Looked up from germline, CDR1 is MNHNY and CDR2 is SVGAGI (reference sequence). The CDR3 loop spans 15 amino acids. V was trimmed by 2 bases and J by 3 bases, leaving 11 bases between them. CDR3: CASSYGRGDNQPQHF. DNA for the CDR3: TGTGCCAGCAGTTACGGCAGGGGAGACAATCAGCCCCAGCATTTT.